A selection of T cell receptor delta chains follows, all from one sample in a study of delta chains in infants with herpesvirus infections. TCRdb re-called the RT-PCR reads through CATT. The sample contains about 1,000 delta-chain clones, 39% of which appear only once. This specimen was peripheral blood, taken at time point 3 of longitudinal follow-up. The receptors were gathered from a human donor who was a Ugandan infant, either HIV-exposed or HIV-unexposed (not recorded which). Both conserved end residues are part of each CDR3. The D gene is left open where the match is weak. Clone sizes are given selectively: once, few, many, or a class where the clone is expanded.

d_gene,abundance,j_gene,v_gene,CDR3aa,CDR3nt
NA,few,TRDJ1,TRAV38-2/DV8,CAYRSAPLRGDGLRGGSYTDKLIF,TGTGCTTATAGGAGCGCTCCTCTACGGGGCGACGGATTGCGTGGGGGTTCCTACACCGATAAACTCATCTTT
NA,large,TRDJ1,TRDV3,CARSLVEAFKRAPYTDKLIF,TGTGCCCGCTCGCTCGTGGAAGCCTTTAAAAGGGCCCCTTACACCGATAAACTCATCTTT
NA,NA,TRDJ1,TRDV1,CALGDAFPIPWGMYTDKLIF,TGTGCTCTTGGGGACGCCTTTCCTATTCCATGGGGTATGTACACCGATAAACTCATCTTT
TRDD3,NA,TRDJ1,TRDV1,CALGEFHWGPFTDKLIF,TGTGCTCTTGGGGAATTTCACTGGGGACCCTTTACCGATAAACTCATCTTT
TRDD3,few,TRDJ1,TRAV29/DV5,CAASAVGYWGIPMYTDKLIF,TGTGCAGCAAGCGCAGTTGGCTACTGGGGGATCCCTATGTACACCGATAAACTCATCTTT
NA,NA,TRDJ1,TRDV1,CALGDHEGLPLYWGSYADKLIF,TGTGCTCTTGGGGATCATGAAGGCCTTCCTTTGTACTGGGGGTCTTACGCCGATAAACTCATCTTT
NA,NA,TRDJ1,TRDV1,CALGKGDPFPQEYTDKLIF,TGTGCTCTTGGGAAGGGGGACCCCTTTCCCCAGGAGTACACCGATAAACTCATCTTT
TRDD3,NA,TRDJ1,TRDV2,CACFQYWGSNTDKLIF,TGTGCCTGTTTCCAGTACTGGGGCAGTAACACCGATAAACTCATCTTT
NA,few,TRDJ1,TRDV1,CALALKRDNTDKLIF,TGTGCTCTTGCCCTTAAGCGGGATAACACCGATAAACTCATCTTT
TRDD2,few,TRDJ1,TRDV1,CALVGGLPTERGRKTDKLIF,TGTGCTCTTGTGGGAGGCCTTCCTACAGAACGGGGGAGGAAAACCGATAAACTCATCTTT
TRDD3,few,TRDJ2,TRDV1,CALGGLLGDTALTAQLFF,TGTGCTCTTGGGGGTTTACTGGGGGATACCGCTTTGACAGCACAACTCTTCTTT
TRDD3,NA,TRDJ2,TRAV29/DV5,CAASGNGGYAGGTAQLFF,TGTGCAGCAAGCGGGAACGGGGGATACGCGGGTGGGACAGCACAACTCTTCTTT
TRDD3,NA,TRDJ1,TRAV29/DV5,CAASLPRGYAADKLIF,TGTGCAGCAAGCCTCCCCAGGGGATACGCCGCCGATAAACTCATCTTT
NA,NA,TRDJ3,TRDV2,CACDTGGLGLGGTWDTRQMFF,TGTGCCTGTGACACCGGGGGACTCGGGCTAGGCGGTACCTGGGACACCCGACAGATGTTTTTC
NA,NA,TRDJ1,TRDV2,CACDTWGRTDKLIF,TGTGCCTGTGACACCTGGGGACGCACCGATAAACTCATCTTT
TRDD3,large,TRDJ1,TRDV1,CALGEWGIIPDKLIF,TGTGCTCTTGGGGAGTGGGGGATAATACCCGATAAACTCATCTTT
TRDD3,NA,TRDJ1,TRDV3,CATGPRWGYVSDKLIF,TGTGCCACAGGCCCCCGTTGGGGATACGTGTCCGATAAACTCATCTTT
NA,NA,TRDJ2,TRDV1,CALGTARTDTGLTAQLFF,TGTGCTCTTGGGACAGCTAGGACGGACACGGGGCTGACAGCACAACTCTTCTTT
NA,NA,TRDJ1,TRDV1,CALGHVLIPYTDKLIF,TGTGCTCTTGGGCACGTACTGATCCCGTACACCGATAAACTCATCTTT
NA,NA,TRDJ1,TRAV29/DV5,CAPSEFFYRGAYYTDKLIF,TGTGCACCAAGCGAATTCTTCTACCGGGGGGCCTATTACACCGATAAACTCATCTTT
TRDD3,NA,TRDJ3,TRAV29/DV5,CAAINTGGYAPLSWDTRQMFF,TGTGCAGCAATTAATACTGGGGGATACGCGCCATTATCCTGGGACACCCGACAGATGTTTTTC
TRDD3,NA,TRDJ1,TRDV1,CALGELSRKAVRGIRAIYGADKLIF,TGTGCTCTTGGGGAACTATCCCGGAAAGCGGTCCGGGGGATACGCGCGATTTATGGGGCCGATAAACTCATCTTT
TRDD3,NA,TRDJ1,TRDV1,CALGAESLRTRTGGYAADKLIF,TGTGCTCTTGGGGCGGAGTCCCTACGAACCCGTACTGGGGGATACGCTGCCGATAAACTCATCTTT
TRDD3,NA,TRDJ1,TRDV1,CALGERGYAKLIF,TGTGCTCTTGGGGAACGGGGATACGCGAAACTCATCTTT
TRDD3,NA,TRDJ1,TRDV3,CAFSRGDTLTDKLIF,TGTGCCTTTAGCCGGGGGGATACGCTGACCGATAAACTCATCTTT
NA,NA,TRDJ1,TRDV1,CALGALGHRFRGTDKLIF,TGTGCTCTTGGAGCCCTCGGCCACCGTTTTCGGGGAACCGATAAACTCATCTTT
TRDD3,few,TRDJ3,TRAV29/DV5,CAAINTGGYAPLSWDTRQMFF,TGTGCAGCAATTAATACTGGGGGATACGCGCCGTTATCCTGGGACACCCGACAGATGTTTTTC
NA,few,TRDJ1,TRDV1,CALGYYTDKLIF,TGTGCTCTTGGATACTACACCGATAAACTCATCTTT
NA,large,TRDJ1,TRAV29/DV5,CAASRGTDTDKLIF,TGTGCAGCAAGCCGAGGTACGGACACCGATAAACTCATCTTT
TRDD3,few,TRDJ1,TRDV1,CALTYSRYWGIDTDKLIF,TGTGCTCTTACCTACTCAAGATACTGGGGGATAGACACCGATAAACTCATCTTT
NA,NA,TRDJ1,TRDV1,CALGDTNLLRADKLIF,TGTGCTCTTGGGGACACAAACCTCCTCCGCGCCGATAAACTCATCTTT
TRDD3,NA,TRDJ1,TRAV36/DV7,CAVVVSRIRGILADKLIF,TGTGCTGTGGTTGTTTCTCGCATCCGGGGGATACTGGCCGATAAACTCATCTTT
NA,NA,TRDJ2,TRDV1,CALGEPPLPSYSSFVLGDMRTQLFF,TGTGCTCTTGGGGAACCCCCCCTGCCTTCCTACTCCTCTTTCGTACTGGGGGACATGAGGACTCAACTCTTCTTT
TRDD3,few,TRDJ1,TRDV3,CAFLRTGGPTDKLIF,TGTGCCTTCCTTCGTACTGGGGGTCCTACCGATAAACTCATCTTT
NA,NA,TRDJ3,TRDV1,CALGELDSWDTRQMFF,TGTGCTCTTGGGGAACTGGACTCCTGGGACACCCGACAGATGTTTTTC
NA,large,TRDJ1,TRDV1,CALGKHSLPYPTDKLIF,TGTGCTCTTGGGAAGCATTCCCTACCGTACCCAACCGATAAACTCATCTTT
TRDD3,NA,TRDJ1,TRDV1,CALGEGGLPPTGGPQYTDKLIF,TGTGCTCTTGGGGAAGGAGGGTTACCACCTACTGGGGGACCCCAGTACACCGATAAACTCATCTTT
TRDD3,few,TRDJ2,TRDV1,CALEWGNLTAQLFF,TGTGCTCTTGAGTGGGGGAATTTGACAGCACAACTCTTCTTT
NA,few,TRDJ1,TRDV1,CALGTLALASGKLIF,TGTGCTCTTGGGACTTTGGCGCTGGCTAGCGGTAAACTCATCTTT
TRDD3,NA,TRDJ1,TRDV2,CACDILGDTDTDKLIF,TGTGCCTGTGACATACTGGGGGATACCGACACCGATAAACTCATCTTT
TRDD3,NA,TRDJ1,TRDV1,CALGLPSISHRTGGYQGDDKLIF,TGTGCTCTTGGGTTGCCTTCCATCTCACATCGTACTGGGGGATACCAGGGCGACGATAAACTCATCTTT
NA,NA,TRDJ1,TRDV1,CALGDHFLGDTDDADKLIF,TGTGCTCTTGGGGACCACTTCCTAGGGGATACCGACGACGCCGATAAACTCATCTTT
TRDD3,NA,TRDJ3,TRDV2,CACDTVLGDTASSWDTRQMFF,TGTGCCTGTGACACCGTACTGGGGGATACGGCTAGCTCCTGGGACACCCGACAGATGTTTTTC
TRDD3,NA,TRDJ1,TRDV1,CALGETSTGGFGKLIF,TGTGCTCTTGGGGAAACTAGTACTGGGGGGTTCGGTAAACTCATCTTT
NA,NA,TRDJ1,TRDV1,CALGELSPPRVREKLIF,TGTGCTCTTGGGGAACTGAGTCCGCCACGAGTAAGGGAAAAACTCATCTTT
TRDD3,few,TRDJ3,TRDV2,CACDTAGYSSWDTRQMFF,TGTGCCTGTGACACCGCGGGATACAGCTCCTGGGACACCCGACAGATGTTTTTC
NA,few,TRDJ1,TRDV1,CALGEGLLWVNTDKLIF,TGTGCTCTTGGGGAAGGCCTACTTTGGGTAAACACCGATAAACTCATCTTT
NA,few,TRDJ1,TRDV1,CALGELTLLRPTLPGADKLIF,TGTGCTCTTGGGGAACTTACCCTCCTACGACCGACCTTACCGGGGGCAGATAAACTCATCTTT